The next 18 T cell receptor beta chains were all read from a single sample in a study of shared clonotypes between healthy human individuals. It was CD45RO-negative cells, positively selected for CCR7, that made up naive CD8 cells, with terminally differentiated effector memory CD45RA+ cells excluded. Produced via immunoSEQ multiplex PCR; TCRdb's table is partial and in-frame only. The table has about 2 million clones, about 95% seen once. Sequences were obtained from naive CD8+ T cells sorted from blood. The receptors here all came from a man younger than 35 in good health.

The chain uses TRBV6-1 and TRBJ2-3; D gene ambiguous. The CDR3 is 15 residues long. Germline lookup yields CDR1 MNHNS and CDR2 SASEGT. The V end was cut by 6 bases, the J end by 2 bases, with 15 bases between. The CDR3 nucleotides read TGTGCCAGCAGCCACGCACCCGACAACACAGATACGCAGTATTTT. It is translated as CASSHAPDNTDTQYF.

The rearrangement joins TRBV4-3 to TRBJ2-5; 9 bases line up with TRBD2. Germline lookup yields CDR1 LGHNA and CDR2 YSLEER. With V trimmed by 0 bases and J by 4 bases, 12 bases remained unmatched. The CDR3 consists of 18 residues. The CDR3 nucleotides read TGCGCCAGCAGCCAAGACGGTAGCGGGAGAGGGAGGGGAGAGACCCAGTACTTC. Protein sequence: CASSQDGSGRGRGETQYF.

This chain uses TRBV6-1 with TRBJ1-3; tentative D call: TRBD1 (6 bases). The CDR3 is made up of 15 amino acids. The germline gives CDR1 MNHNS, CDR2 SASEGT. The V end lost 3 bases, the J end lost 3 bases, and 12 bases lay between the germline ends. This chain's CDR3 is CASSDRGASGNTIYF. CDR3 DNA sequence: TGTGCCAGCAGTGATCGGGGGGCGAGTGGAAACACCATATATTTT.

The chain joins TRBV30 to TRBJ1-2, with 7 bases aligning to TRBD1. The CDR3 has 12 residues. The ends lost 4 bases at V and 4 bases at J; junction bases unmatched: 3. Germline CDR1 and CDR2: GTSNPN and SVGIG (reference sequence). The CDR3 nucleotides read TGTGCCTGGACCGAGGGGGCCTATGGCTACACCTTC. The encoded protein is CAWTEGAYGYTF.

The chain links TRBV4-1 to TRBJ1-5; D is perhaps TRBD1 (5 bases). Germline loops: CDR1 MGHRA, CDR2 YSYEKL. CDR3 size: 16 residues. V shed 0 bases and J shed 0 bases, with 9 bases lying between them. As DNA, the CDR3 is TGCGCCAGCAGCCAAGATGGAGGGGCTAGCAATCAGCCCCAGCATTTT. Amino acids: CASSQDGGASNQPQHF.

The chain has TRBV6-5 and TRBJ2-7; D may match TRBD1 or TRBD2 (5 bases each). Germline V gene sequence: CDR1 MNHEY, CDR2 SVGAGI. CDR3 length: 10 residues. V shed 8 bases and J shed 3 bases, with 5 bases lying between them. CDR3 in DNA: TGTGCCAGCGGGGGCTACGAGCAGTACTTC. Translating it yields CASGGYEQYF.

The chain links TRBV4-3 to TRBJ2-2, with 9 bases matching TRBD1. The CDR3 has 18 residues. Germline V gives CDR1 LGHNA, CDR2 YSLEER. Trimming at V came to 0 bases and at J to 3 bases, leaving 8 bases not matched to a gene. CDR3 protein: CASSQDVGTGSDTGELFF. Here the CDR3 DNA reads TGCGCCAGCAGCCAAGATGTGGGGACAGGGTCGGACACCGGGGAGCTGTTTTTT.

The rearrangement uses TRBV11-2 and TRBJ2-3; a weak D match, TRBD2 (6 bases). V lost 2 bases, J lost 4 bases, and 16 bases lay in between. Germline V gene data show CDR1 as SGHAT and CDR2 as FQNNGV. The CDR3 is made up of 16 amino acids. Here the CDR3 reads CASSLHGGGEADTQYF. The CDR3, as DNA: TGTGCCAGCAGCTTACACGGCGGAGGGGAAGCAGATACGCAGTATTTT.

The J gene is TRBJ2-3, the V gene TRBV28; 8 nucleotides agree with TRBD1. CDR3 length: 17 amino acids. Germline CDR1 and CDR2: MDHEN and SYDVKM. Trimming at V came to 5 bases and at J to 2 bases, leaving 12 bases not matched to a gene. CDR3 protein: CASSPRQGIGNTDTQYF. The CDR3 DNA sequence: TGTGCCAGCAGTCCACGACAGGGGATAGGGAACACAGATACGCAGTATTTT.

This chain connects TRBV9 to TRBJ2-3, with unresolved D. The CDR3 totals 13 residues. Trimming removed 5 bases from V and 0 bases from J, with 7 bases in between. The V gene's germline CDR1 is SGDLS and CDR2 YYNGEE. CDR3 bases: TGTGCCAGCAGGACTGATAGCACAGATACGCAGTATTTT. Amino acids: CASRTDSTDTQYF.

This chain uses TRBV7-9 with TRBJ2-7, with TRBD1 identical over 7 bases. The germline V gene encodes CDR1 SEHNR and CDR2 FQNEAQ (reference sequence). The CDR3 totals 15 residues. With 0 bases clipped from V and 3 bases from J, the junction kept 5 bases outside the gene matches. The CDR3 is CASSLAQGLLYEQYF. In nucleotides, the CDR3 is TGTGCCAGCAGCTTAGCACAGGGGTTGCTCTACGAGCAGTACTTC.

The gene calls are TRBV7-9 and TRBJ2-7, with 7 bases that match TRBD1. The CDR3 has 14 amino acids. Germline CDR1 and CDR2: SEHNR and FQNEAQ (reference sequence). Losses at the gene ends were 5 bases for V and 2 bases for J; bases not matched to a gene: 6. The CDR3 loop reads CASSRRDSPYEQYF. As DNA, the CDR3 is TGTGCCAGCAGCCGTAGGGACAGCCCCTACGAGCAGTACTTC.

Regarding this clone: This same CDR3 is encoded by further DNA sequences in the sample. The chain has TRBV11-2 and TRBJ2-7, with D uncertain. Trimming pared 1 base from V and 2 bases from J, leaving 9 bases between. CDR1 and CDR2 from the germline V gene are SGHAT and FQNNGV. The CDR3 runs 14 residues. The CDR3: CASSLGALAYEQYF. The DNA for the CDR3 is TGTGCCAGCAGCTTAGGGGCTCTTGCCTACGAGCAGTACTTC.

The CDR3 loop reads CAWSVEVSRATQRYF. The CDR3 DNA reads TGTGCCTGGAGTGTAGAGGTGTCCAGGGCCACACAACGGTACTTC. The chain uses TRBV30 and TRBJ2-7; D might be TRBD1 (5 bases). V was cut by 0 bases and J by 12 bases, with 24 bases left in between. The CDR3 sequence is 15 residues long. The germline V gene encodes CDR1 GTSNPN and CDR2 SVGIG (reference sequence).

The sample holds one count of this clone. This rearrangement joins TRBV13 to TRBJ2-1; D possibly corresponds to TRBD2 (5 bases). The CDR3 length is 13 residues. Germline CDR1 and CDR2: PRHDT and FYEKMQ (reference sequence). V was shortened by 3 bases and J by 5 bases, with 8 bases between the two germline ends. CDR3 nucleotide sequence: TGTGCCAGCAGCTTCGAGGAGGACAATGAGCAGTTCTTC. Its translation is CASSFEEDNEQFF.

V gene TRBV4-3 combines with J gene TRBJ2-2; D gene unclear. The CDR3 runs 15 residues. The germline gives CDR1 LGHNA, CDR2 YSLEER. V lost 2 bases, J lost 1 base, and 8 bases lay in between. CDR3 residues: CASSQLTVNTGELFF. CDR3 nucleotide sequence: TGCGCCAGCAGCCAACTGACTGTGAACACCGGGGAGCTGTTTTTT.

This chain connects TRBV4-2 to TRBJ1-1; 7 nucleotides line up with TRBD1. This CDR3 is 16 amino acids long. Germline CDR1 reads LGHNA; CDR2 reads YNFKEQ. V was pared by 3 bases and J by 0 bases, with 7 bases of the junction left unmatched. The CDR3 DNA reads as TGTGCCAGCAGCCAGACTTCGACAGGGATGAACACTGAAGCTTTCTTT. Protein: CASSQTSTGMNTEAFF.

The CDR3 protein is CASSLHPGGYEQYF. CDR3 nucleotide sequence: TGTGCCAGCAGCCTACACCCGGGAGGTTACGAGCAGTACTTC. This chain links TRBV9 with TRBJ2-7; TRBD2 agrees at 7 bases. The V segment lost 4 bases and the J segment 4 bases; nucleotides outside the gene matches: 8. The CDR3 loop spans 14 amino acids. Germline V gene lookup returns CDR1 SGDLS and CDR2 YYNGEE.